This T cell receptor (beta chain) appears in the sequencing data of a study of CD8 T cells in Susac syndrome. Trimming cost V 5 bases and J 5 bases, with 19 bases left between them. Looked up from germline, CDR1 is MNHNS and CDR2 is SASEGT. CDR3 length: 15 residues. Reverse transcription of roughly 0.45 to 1 ug RNA was carried out with random hexamers. In TCRdb, the immunoSEQ multiplex PCR reads were re-called with MiXCR into one record per CDR3 protein. This repertoire shows more than 40,000 distinct CDR3 sequences, over 85% found once; its top ten account for roughly 0.52%. This chain links TRBV6-1 with TRBJ2-7; no reliable D call. The receptor comes from a human donor in good health. The sequenced sample consisted of CD8+ T cells from PBMCs. CDR3 sequence (DNA): TGTGCCAGCAGTCCGAGCGACGTACAGTTCAACGAGCAGTACTTC. This encodes CASSPSDVQFNEQYF.